This TCR beta chain was sequenced in a study of T cells in Graves' hyperthyroidism and ophthalmopathy. The study's findings and limits: Ophthalmopathy was distinguished from stable hyperthyroidism by 13 V-J signatures. It was a median approximately 6 months before onset that the model predicted ophthalmopathy.

Researchers barred patients who had uncontrolled infection, other autoimmune disease, pregnancy or lactation. Out of roughly 10 ml of fresh peripheral blood came the PBMCs. Germline V gene lookup returns CDR1 SGHVS and CDR2 FQNEAQ. The V gene lost 4 bases and the J gene lost 2 bases, with 12 bases spanning the gap. There are 14 residues in the CDR3. Comments on this clonotype: Its antigen is currently unknown. Since the CDR3 does not end with the conserved phenylalanine or tryptophan, this likely comes from a read error.

The investigators amplified TCR beta CDR3 regions from RNA transcripts. In the first-round RT-PCR of the TCR CDR3, the HTBI primer set was used. TCRdb redid the calling of the multiplex PCR reads with MiXCR, one entry per CDR3 protein. The data show more than 500,000 distinct CDR3 sequences, with about 16% seen just once and about 31% held by the top ten. This TCR came from a woman aged 25-40 years with Graves' ophthalmopathy. The sequenced material came from blood. This chain joins TRBV7-8 and TRBJ2-7; the D gene could be TRBD1 or TRBD2 (7 bases each). The CDR3 bases are TGTGCCAGCAGCTCAGCGGGACAGCCCTACGAGCAGTACCTC. This gives the protein CASSSAGQPYEQYL.